This T cell receptor beta chain is drawn from a study of cytomegalovirus exposure and HLA in healthy donors. Study as a whole: One earlier analysis, a look at 200 million or so T cells, found more than 100 million unique TCR beta sequences. Whole-study findings and limits: Several of the most significant clusters were apparently associated with common viral pathogens in a later analysis.

The germline V gene has CDR1 SGHAT and CDR2 FQNNGV. V lost 1 base to trimming and J lost 11 bases, with 9 bases between them. The CDR3 loop spans 11 amino acids. Vbeta (60) and Jbeta (13) primers were used in the PCR. Profiling relied on immunoSEQ multiplex PCR, and the TCRdb table lists in-frame clones only, not all of them. The data contain more than 85,000 clones, approximately 79% of them singletons. As to this clone: Its matching antigen is unknown. Different DNA sequences within this sample yield the same CDR3.

The V and J genes are TRBV11-2 and TRBJ2-7; no reliable D call. Sample: PBMCs. The TCR originated in a man aged 25-40 years in good health and CMV-seropositive. The chain's CDR3 is CASSLVPSKYF. The CDR3 nucleotides read TGTGCCAGCAGCTTAGTCCCCAGTAAGTACTTC.